This is a list of T cell receptor beta chains from one sample in a study of CD8+CD57+ T cells in acquired aplastic anemia. TCRdb reanalysed the reads using MiXCR and keeps one entry per CDR3 protein. Of 300,000 or so distinct CDR3 sequences listed, 56% are singletons. The sequenced sample consisted of sorted CD4+, CD8+, or CD8+CD57+ T cells (not recorded which) from PBMCs. These receptors were collected from a human donor with severe aplastic anemia or a healthy control (not recorded which). CDR3s include the opening cysteine and the closing phenylalanine or tryptophan. Fields, in order: clone size, V gene, J gene, D gene, CDR3 protein, CDR3 DNA. The D gene is left open where the match is weak. Clone sizes are given selectively: once, few, many, or a class where the clone is expanded.

NA	TRBV7-9	TRBJ2-7	TRBD2	CASSLAELAGGNEQYF	TGTGCCAGCAGCTTAGCGGAGCTAGCGGGGGGTAACGAGCAGTACTTC
once	TRBV25-1	TRBJ2-1	NA	CASSELWGYNEQFF	TGTGCCAGCAGTGAATTATGGGGGTACAATGAGCAGTTCTTC
NA	TRBV5-1	TRBJ2-7	NA	CASSAGQYEQYF	TGCGCCAGCAGCGCGGGCCAGTACGAGCAGTACTTC
NA	TRBV20-1	TRBJ1-5	TRBD1	CSALGQGAQPQHF	TGCAGTGCTCTTGGACAGGGGGCCCAGCCCCAGCATTTT
NA	TRBV7-6	TRBJ2-3	NA	CASSPRSGPDTQYF	TGTGCCAGCAGCCCCCGGTCGGGGCCAGATACGCAGTATTTT
NA	TRBV6-5	TRBJ1-5	NA	CASSKDRGNQPQHF	TGTGCCAGCAGCAAGGACAGAGGCAATCAGCCCCAGCATTTT
NA	TRBV6-4	TRBJ1-6	TRBD1	CASSEGQGTRSPLHF	TGTGCCAGCAGTGAGGGACAGGGGACAAGGTCACCCCTCCACTTT
NA	TRBV20-1	TRBJ2-5	TRBD2	CSAHKWGSGGASEETQYF	TGCAGTGCTCACAAATGGGGTAGCGGGGGGGCAAGCGAAGAGACCCAGTACTTC
many	TRBV6-1	TRBJ1-3	TRBD1	CASIVDRVGNTIYF	TGTGCCAGCATCGTCGACAGGGTTGGAAACACCATATATTTT
NA	TRBV7-9	TRBJ2-2	NA	CASSFRGMNTGELFF	TGTGCCAGCAGCTTCAGGGGCATGAACACCGGGGAGCTGTTTTTT
many	TRBV9	TRBJ1-2	TRBD1	CASSALRDRERDGYTF	TGTGCCAGCAGCGCACTGAGGGACAGGGAAAGGGATGGCTACACCTTC
many	TRBV6-5	TRBJ2-5	NA	CASSYGGTQYF	TGTGCCAGCAGTTACGGGGGAACCCAGTACTTC
NA	TRBV29-1	TRBJ1-1	NA	CSGMNTEAFF	TGCAGCGGCATGAACACTGAAGCTTTCTTT
many	TRBV18	TRBJ1-1	TRBD1	CASSPNRGGDTEAFF	TGTGCCAGCTCACCCAACAGGGGAGGGGACACTGAAGCTTTCTTT
NA	TRBV11-1	TRBJ2-7	TRBD2	CASSFALAGGYEQYF	TGTGCCAGCAGCTTTGCGCTAGCGGGGGGCTACGAGCAGTACTTC
many	TRBV24-1	TRBJ2-7	NA	CATSDPGTPLEQYF	TGTGCCACCAGTGATCCCGGGACTCCTCTCGAGCAGTACTTC
many	TRBV28	TRBJ2-7	NA	CASSLKGVHGEQYF	TGTGCCAGCAGTTTAAAGGGGGTCCACGGCGAGCAGTACTTC
NA	TRBV20-1	TRBJ1-6	NA	CSATPGSSSYNSPLHF	TGCAGTGCTACCCCGGGGTCTAGCTCCTATAATTCACCCCTCCACTTT
many	TRBV11-2	TRBJ2-4	NA	CASSSRIAKNIQYF	TGTGCCAGCAGCTCGCGTATAGCCAAAAACATTCAGTACTTC
NA	TRBV29-1	TRBJ1-1	NA	CSVDHREAFF	TGCAGCGTTGACCACAGGGAAGCTTTCTTT
NA	TRBV6-4	TRBJ2-3	NA	CASSRRDTDTQYF	TGTGCCAGCAGTAGGAGGGACACAGATACGCAGTATTTT
NA	TRBV15	TRBJ2-4	TRBD1	CATSRGGQDKNIQYF	TGTGCCACCAGCAGAGGGGGACAGGATAAAAACATTCAGTACTTC
NA	TRBV24-1	TRBJ2-5	TRBD1	CATSDSRTGGETQYF	TGTGCCACCAGTGATTCAAGGACAGGGGGCGAGACCCAGTACTTC
many	TRBV7-9	TRBJ1-6	NA	CASSSWTSPLHF	TGTGCCAGCAGCTCCTGGACTTCACCCCTCCACTTT
few	TRBV7-3	TRBJ1-1	NA	CASSRRAGRANTEAFF	TGTGCCAGCAGCCGCAGGGCAGGGCGAGCGAACACTGAAGCTTTCTTT
NA	TRBV5-1	TRBJ2-2	TRBD1	CASSPGQGNTGELFF	TGCGCCAGCAGCCCGGGACAGGGGAACACCGGGGAGCTGTTTTTT
many	TRBV9	TRBJ1-3	NA	CASSVGGTSSGNTIYF	TGTGCCAGCAGCGTAGGGGGCACAAGCTCTGGAAACACCATATATTTT
many	TRBV13	TRBJ1-2	TRBD1	CASSLGDRTSYTF	TGTGCCAGCAGCTTAGGGGACAGGACAAGCTACACCTTC
once	TRBV6-6	TRBJ2-3	NA	CASTNWGVSTDTQYF	TGTGCCAGCACAAACTGGGGGGTGTCCACAGATACACAGTATTTT
few	TRBV4-2	TRBJ1-3	NA	CASSPHRGNTIYF	TGTGCCAGCAGCCCCCATCGCGGAAACACCATATATTTT
NA	TRBV24-1	TRBJ2-1	TRBD2	CATGTSGYNEQFF	TGTGCCACGGGGACTAGCGGCTACAATGAGCAGTTCTTC
NA	TRBV29-1	TRBJ2-1	NA	CSVGGGPAGGEQFF	TGCAGCGTTGGGGGCGGCCCCGCTGGTGGTGAGCAGTTCTTC
few	TRBV7-8	TRBJ2-7	TRBD1	CASMRDRGLYEQYF	TGTGCCAGCATGAGGGACAGGGGGCTGTACGAGCAGTACTTC
NA	TRBV28	TRBJ1-1	TRBD1	CASSLSRGLGTEAFF	TGTGCCAGCAGTTTATCCAGGGGGCTAGGCACTGAAGCTTTCTTT
few	TRBV5-1	TRBJ1-1	NA	CASSLQEGTEAFF	TGCGCCAGCAGCCTCCAGGAGGGCACTGAAGCTTTCTTT
NA	TRBV2	TRBJ2-3	NA	CASSARDPGTDTQYF	TGTGCCAGCAGTGCTAGAGATCCGGGCACAGATACGCAGTATTTT
NA	TRBV2	TRBJ1-2	TRBD1	CASSGQEGQGLTF	TGTGCCAGCAGTGGGCAGGAGGGACAGGGGCTCACCTTC
few	TRBV29-1	TRBJ2-7	TRBD2	CSVELAGGYEQYF	TGCAGCGTTGAGCTAGCGGGTGGGTACGAGCAGTACTTC
NA	TRBV9	TRBJ1-3	NA	CASSVDRMSGNTIYF	TGTGCCAGCAGCGTAGACAGAATGTCTGGAAACACCATATATTTT
NA	TRBV14	TRBJ1-1	NA	CASSQGHRNTEAFF	TGTGCCAGCAGCCAGGGACATAGGAACACTGAAGCTTTCTTT
NA	TRBV6-5	TRBJ1-1	TRBD1	CASSYSTGGSTEAFF	TGTGCCAGCAGTTACTCGACAGGGGGCTCCACTGAAGCTTTCTTT
many	TRBV28	TRBJ1-5	NA	CASSLGGINQPQHF	TGTGCCAGCAGCCTCGGAGGTATCAATCAGCCCCAGCATTTT
many	TRBV6-4	TRBJ2-2	NA	CASLDRNTGELFF	TGTGCCAGCCTCGACAGGAACACCGGGGAGCTGTTTTTT
NA	TRBV9	TRBJ2-7	NA	CASSVDASSSYEQYF	TGTGCCAGCAGCGTCGACGCATCTAGCTCCTACGAGCAGTACTTC
NA	TRBV20-1	TRBJ2-7	TRBD2	CSARDPRGEPSEQYF	TGCAGTGCTAGAGATCCCCGGGGGGAGCCTAGTGAGCAGTACTTC
many	TRBV11-2	TRBJ2-3	TRBD1	CASSSGQASTDTQYF	TGTGCCAGCAGTTCGGGACAGGCAAGCACAGATACGCAGTATTTT
many	TRBV15	TRBJ1-5	TRBD1	CATSREQGGFQPQHF	TGTGCCACCAGCCGCGAACAGGGGGGGTTTCAGCCCCAGCATTTT
NA	TRBV24-1	TRBJ2-2	NA	CATSDFAGSGGELFF	TGTGCCACCAGTGATTTCGCGGGGTCCGGCGGGGAGCTGTTTTTT
NA	TRBV20-1	TRBJ2-7	NA	CSAGGRSKSYNEQYF	TGCAGTGCTGGAGGGAGGTCCAAATCCTACAATGAGCAGTACTTC
once	TRBV28	TRBJ1-1	NA	CASSSVDSEAFF	TGTGCCAGCAGCTCGGTAGACAGTGAAGCTTTCTTT
many	TRBV2	TRBJ2-7	TRBD2	CASSAGTIYEQYF	TGTGCCAGCAGTGCCGGGACTATCTACGAGCAGTACTTC
NA	TRBV5-1	TRBJ2-1	NA	CASSYGSSMNNEQFF	TGCGCCAGCAGCTACGGGAGTTCAATGAACAATGAGCAGTTCTTC
NA	TRBV19	TRBJ1-5	TRBD1	CASSMWTGTGGNQPQHF	TGTGCCAGTAGTATGTGGACCGGGACAGGGGGTAATCAGCCCCAGCATTTT
once	TRBV12-3/TRBV12-4	TRBJ2-7	TRBD2	CASSLVREGRGEQYF	TGTGCCAGCAGTTTAGTGCGGGAGGGACGTGGCGAGCAGTACTTC
NA	TRBV20-1	TRBJ2-7	TRBD2	CSAHFGGSGGAYEQYF	TGCAGTGCTCACTTCGGGGGTAGCGGGGGGGCGTACGAGCAGTACTTC